This section outlines one T cell receptor beta chain sequence together with its context. CDR1 MNHEY and CDR2 SVGAGI come from the germline V gene. Trimming removed 8 bases at V and 1 base at J, with 12 bases between. This CDR3 region has 14 residues. Described treatment: oral pan-JAK inhibitor, 5-10 mg twice daily. This sample stems from a study of CD8+ T cells in alopecia areata. Whole-study context: By percentage of affected scalp area, the severity of treated patients was scored.

Investigators isolated RNA and reverse transcribed it into cDNA to act as the sequencing template. Libraries were prepared by immunoSEQ multiplex PCR; TCRdb keeps only in-frame clonotypes and omits some of them. The profile shows some 110,000 clones, approximately 59% of them singletons. The chain employs TRBV6-5 and TRBJ2-1, with D perhaps matching TRBD2 (7 bases). The sample consisted of CD8+ T cells sorted from blood, taken at week 4, from a patient treated with tofacitinib. The TCR originated in a human donor with alopecia areata. This CDR3 is CASLGGASYNEQFF. Here the CDR3 DNA reads TGTGCCAGCTTAGGGGGGGCATCCTACAATGAGCAGTTCTTC.